This TCR beta chain was captured in a study of OX40 agonist ivuxolimab in advanced cancers. Study context: Patients received ivuxolimab, an agonistic anti-OX40 (CD134) antibody. Across the patients, intravenous ivuxolimab was delivered every 2 weeks at 0.01 to 10 mg/kg. General study results and limits: CD4+ and CD8+ blood T cells expanded clonally by week 6 at 0.1 to 3.0 mg/kg.

Profiling relied on immunoSEQ multiplex PCR, and the TCRdb table lists in-frame clones only, not all of them. The sample gives more than 10,000 clones, approximately 80% of which show up once; over 40% is in the top ten. The CDR3 spans 13 residues. In germline, CDR1 is SGHTA, CDR2 FQGNSA. V shed 5 bases and J shed 6 bases, with 14 bases lying between them. Exclusion applied to patients with autoimmune disease history or systemic immunosuppression. In the case of this clone: Its antigen is still unknown.

This specimen consisted of CD4+ or CD8+ T cells sorted from blood, obtained in a trial of the OX40 agonist ivuxolimab. This receptor was taken from an adult with an advanced solid tumor such as melanoma, head and neck, liver or kidney cancer. The V gene is TRBV7-2, the J gene TRBJ2-7; tentatively, D is TRBD1 or TRBD2 (6 bases each). This chain's CDR3 is CASSPGARLEQYF. In DNA, the CDR3 is TGTGCCAGCAGCCCGGGGGCTCGGCTCGAGCAGTACTTC.